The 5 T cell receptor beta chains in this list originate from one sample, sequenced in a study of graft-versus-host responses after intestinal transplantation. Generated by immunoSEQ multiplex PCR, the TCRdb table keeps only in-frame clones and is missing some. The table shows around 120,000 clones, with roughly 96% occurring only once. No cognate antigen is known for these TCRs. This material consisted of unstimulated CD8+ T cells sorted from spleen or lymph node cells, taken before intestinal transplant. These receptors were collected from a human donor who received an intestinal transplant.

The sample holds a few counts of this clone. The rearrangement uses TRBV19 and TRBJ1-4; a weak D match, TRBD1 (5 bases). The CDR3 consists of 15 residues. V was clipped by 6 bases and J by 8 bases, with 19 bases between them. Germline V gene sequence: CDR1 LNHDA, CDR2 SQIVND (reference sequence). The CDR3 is CASRGVRTPGEKLFF. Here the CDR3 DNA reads TGTGCCAGTAGGGGGGTCCGCACCCCGGGGGAAAAACTGTTTTTT.

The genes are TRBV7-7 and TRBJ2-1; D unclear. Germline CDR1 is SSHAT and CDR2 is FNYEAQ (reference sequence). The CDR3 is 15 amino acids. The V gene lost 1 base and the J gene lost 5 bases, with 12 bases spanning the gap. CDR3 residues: CASSLGNLPDNEQFF. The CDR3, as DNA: TGTGCCAGCAGCTTAGGTAACCTACCCGACAATGAGCAGTTCTTC.

The CDR3 DNA sequence: TGTGCCAGTAGTAGGACTAGCTTTCTCGAGACCCAGTACTTC. Translation: CASSRTSFLETQYF. The rearrangement uses TRBV28 and TRBJ2-5; TRBD2 agrees at 8 bases. The ends lost 9 bases at V and 5 bases at J; junction bases unmatched: 11. CDR1 is MDHEN, CDR2 SYDVKM, per germline. The CDR3 is 14 residues long.

The CDR3 bases are TGTGCCAGCAGCTTGGTCGGGACAGGTTCTGGCGGGAGAGGTACCGGGGAGCTGTTTTTT. Translation gives CASSLVGTGSGGRGTGELFF. J is TRBJ2-2 and V is TRBV7-3; D perhaps matches TRBD1 (8 bases). V lost 3 bases to trimming and J lost 5 bases, with 28 bases between them. Germline V gene data show CDR1 as SGHTA and CDR2 as FQGTGA. This CDR3 has 20 residues.

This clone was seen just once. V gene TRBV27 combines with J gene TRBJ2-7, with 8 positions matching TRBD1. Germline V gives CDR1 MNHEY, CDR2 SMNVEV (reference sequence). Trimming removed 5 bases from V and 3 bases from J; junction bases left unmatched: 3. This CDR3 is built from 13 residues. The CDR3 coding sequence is TGTGCCAGCAGTGACACAGGGGGCTACGAGCAGTACTTC. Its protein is CASSDTGGYEQYF.